A single sample gave rise to the 20 T cell receptor beta chains below, sequenced in a study of cytomegalovirus exposure and HLA in healthy donors. PCR employed 60 Vbeta and 13 Jbeta primers. Here immunoSEQ multiplex PCR was the method, and the copy in TCRdb shows in-frame clones only, minus some. The profile shows about 160,000 clones, 82% of them singletons. The material sequenced was PBMCs. All receptors come from a girl aged 2 to 9 in good health and CMV-seropositive.

This clone has only one observation. This sequence joins TRBV7-9 and TRBJ2-7, with 11 bases that match TRBD2. Losses at the gene ends were 3 bases for V and 2 bases for J; bases not matched to a gene: 3. CDR3 length equals 15 residues. Germline loops: CDR1 SEHNR, CDR2 FQNEAQ (reference sequence). CDR3 region: CASSLGLAEPYEQYF. Written as DNA, the CDR3 is TGTGCCAGCAGCTTGGGACTAGCGGAGCCCTACGAGCAGTACTTC.

The V call is TRBV29-1, the J call TRBJ2-7; 7 nucleotides line up with TRBD2. The germline V gene encodes CDR1 SQVTM and CDR2 ANQGSEA. CDR3 size: 12 residues. J was trimmed by 0 bases and V by 7 bases; bases with no gene match: 3. The CDR3 spells CSASGASYEQYF. The CDR3 coding sequence is TGCAGCGCGAGCGGGGCCTCCTACGAGCAGTACTTC.

The chain couples TRBV4-2 to TRBJ2-7; D is unresolved. Germline V lookup: CDR1 LGHNA, CDR2 YNFKEQ. V gave up 0 bases and J gave up 3 bases, with 6 bases separating them. The CDR3 runs 13 residues. As DNA, the CDR3 is TGTGCCAGCAGCCAAGACGGAGACTACGAGCAGTACTTC. This gives the protein CASSQDGDYEQYF.

The chain carries TRBV27 and TRBJ1-1, with 7 bases lining up with TRBD1. The trim removed 3 bases at V and 4 bases at J, leaving 8 bases unmatched. This CDR3 has 15 amino acids. Per germline, CDR1 MNHEY and CDR2 SMNVEV (reference sequence). CDR3 nucleotides: TGTGCCAGCAGTTTTTCACAGGGGTTGAGCACTGAAGCTTTCTTT. This encodes CASSFSQGLSTEAFF.

Remarks on this clone: Germline and junction disagree at one end, which may indicate a read error. This chain connects TRBV7-9 to TRBJ2-7; D not certain. Germline loops: CDR1 SEHNR, CDR2 FQNEAQ (reference sequence). The CDR3 runs to 12 residues. For the CDR3, the DNA is TGTTCCAGCAGCTTGACTTCCTACGAGCAGTACTTC. Encoded protein: CSSSLTSYEQYF.

This rearrangement joins TRBV6-1 to TRBJ2-7, with 9 bases that match TRBD1. The germline gives CDR1 MNHNS, CDR2 SASEGT. This CDR3 comprises 15 residues. With V trimmed by 4 bases and J by 0 bases, 4 bases remained unmatched. CDR3 in amino acids: CASSAPDRGSYEQYF. The CDR3 nucleotides are TGTGCCAGCAGTGCCCCGGACAGGGGCTCCTACGAGCAGTACTTC.

This chain connects TRBV6-1 to TRBJ2-7; D unresolved. V shed 5 bases and J shed 3 bases, with 8 bases lying between them. The CDR3 loop spans 12 amino acids. Germline V gene lookup returns CDR1 MNHNS and CDR2 SASEGT. In DNA, the CDR3 is TGTGCCAGCAGTTCCAACTACTACGAGCAGTACTTC. This codes for CASSSNYYEQYF.

The gene calls are TRBV4-1 and TRBJ1-5, with D perhaps matching TRBD1 (5 bases). CDR1 is MGHRA and CDR2 is YSYEKL in the germline V gene. Deletions cut 0 bases from V and 4 bases from J, with 7 bases between. The CDR3 contains 14 residues. This CDR3 reads CASSQEQENQPQHF. In DNA, the CDR3 is TGCGCCAGCAGCCAAGAACAGGAGAATCAGCCCCAGCATTTT.

This clone was detected once. The V gene is TRBV28, the J gene TRBJ2-7; 9 nucleotides agree with TRBD2. Germline CDR1 and CDR2: MDHEN and SYDVKM. The CDR3 is made up of 14 amino acids. V lost 3 bases, J lost 5 bases, and 5 bases stayed unmatched. This CDR3 is CASSFSGSSHEQYF. The CDR3 nucleotides are TGTGCCAGCAGTTTTAGCGGGAGCAGCCACGAGCAGTACTTC.

The chain employs TRBV28 and TRBJ2-1; the match to TRBD1 covers 8 bases. This CDR3 is built from 15 residues. Looked up from germline, CDR1 is MDHEN and CDR2 is SYDVKM. The J segment lost 5 bases and the V segment lost 6 bases, leaving 9 bases of the junction unmatched. The chain's CDR3 is CASRIDRGGNNEQFF. In DNA form, the CDR3 reads TGTGCCAGCAGGATTGACAGGGGCGGCAACAATGAGCAGTTCTTC.

This chain connects TRBV30 to TRBJ1-1; D gene uncertain. V lost 5 bases to trimming and J lost 2 bases, with 9 bases between them. The CDR3 is made up of 12 amino acids. Germline-derived CDR1 and CDR2 are GTSNPN and SVGIG (reference sequence). The CDR3 spells CAWDYLNTEAFF. The CDR3 DNA reads as TGTGCCTGGGACTACCTAAACACTGAAGCTTTCTTT.

The rearrangement uses TRBV5-6 and TRBJ1-1; tentative D call: TRBD1 (5 bases). Germline V gives CDR1 SGHDT, CDR2 YYEEEE. With 4 bases removed from V and 1 base from J, the gap between germline ends came to 11 bases. The CDR3 is 14 amino acids. CDR3 coding DNA: TGTGCCAGCAGCCGCGGGACCGCGAACACTGAAGCTTTCTTT. As protein: CASSRGTANTEAFF.

This chain joins TRBV6-1 and TRBJ2-7; a weak D match, TRBD1 (5 bases). Germline V CDR1 and CDR2: MNHNS, SASEGT. The CDR3 runs to 14 residues. Trimming took 0 bases from V and 7 from J, leaving 13 bases between them. The CDR3 region is CASSEAQGSREQYF. DNA for the CDR3: TGTGCCAGCAGTGAAGCTCAGGGTTCGAGGGAGCAGTACTTC.

V usage is TRBV2 and J usage is TRBJ1-1; perhaps TRBD1 as D (6 bases). CDR3 length equals 14 residues. V was shortened by 4 bases and J by 8 bases, with 17 bases between the two germline ends. From germline, CDR1 is SNHLY and CDR2 FYNNEI. The CDR3: CASSGLNRAKEAFF. The CDR3 DNA reads TGTGCCAGCAGTGGTCTTAACAGGGCCAAAGAAGCTTTCTTT.

J is TRBJ2-5 and V is TRBV9; no firm D call. The CDR3 consists of 13 residues. Germline CDR1 and CDR2: SGDLS and YYNGEE. The ends were cut back, 0 bases at V and 5 bases at J, with 8 bases in the middle. DNA of the CDR3: TGTGCCAGCAGCGTAGATCCGGAGGAGACCCAGTACTTC. Protein sequence: CASSVDPEETQYF.

This chain's CDR3 is CAWGRTNEKLFF. The CDR3 bases are TGTGCCTGGGGCCGAACCAATGAAAAACTGTTTTTT. The chain uses TRBV30 and TRBJ1-4; D ambiguous. Germline values: CDR1 GTSNPN, CDR2 SVGIG (reference sequence). The length of the CDR3 is 12 residues. V lost 5 bases to trimming and J lost 5 bases, with 9 bases between them.

This chain connects TRBV28 to TRBJ2-1, with 9 bases matching TRBD2. V shed 6 bases and J 9 bases; nucleotides not matched to a gene: 15. The CDR3 covers 16 residues. In germline, CDR1 is MDHEN, CDR2 SYDVKM. DNA for the CDR3: TGTGCCAGCAGCCCTACTCTAGCGGGGCTCGACGGTGAGCAGTTCTTC. This encodes CASSPTLAGLDGEQFF.

The J gene is TRBJ1-3, the V gene TRBV25-1; 7 nucleotides align to TRBD1. CDR1 MGHDK and CDR2 SYGVNS come from the germline V gene. The CDR3 spans 14 residues. The V segment lost 8 bases and the J segment 0 bases; nucleotides outside the gene matches: 4. The CDR3 coding sequence is TGTGCCAGCCGGGACAGAATCTCTGGAAACACCATATATTTT. Its protein product is CASRDRISGNTIYF.

V gene TRBV9 combines with J gene TRBJ2-7, with D perhaps TRBD1 (5 bases). Trimming removed 3 bases from V and 5 bases from J, with 9 bases in between. The CDR3 covers 12 residues. CDR1 and CDR2 (germline): SGDLS, YYNGEE. The CDR3, as DNA: TGTGCCAGCAGCGGTTTCAGGGACGAGCAGTACTTC. Its translation is CASSGFRDEQYF.

V usage is TRBV2 and J usage is TRBJ2-2, with 10 bases lining up with TRBD2. The germline V gene encodes CDR1 SNHLY and CDR2 FYNNEI. V lost 10 bases to trimming and J lost 6 bases; unmatched junction nucleotides: 8. This CDR3 spans 14 amino acids. The CDR3 reads CAIPSGRAPGELFF. The CDR3 DNA sequence: TGTGCCATTCCGAGCGGGAGGGCCCCCGGGGAGCTGTTTTTT.